The T cell receptor (beta chain) described here comes from a study of CD8+CD57+ T cells in acquired aplastic anemia. The ends were cut back, 0 bases at V and 4 bases at J, with 12 bases in the middle. The CDR3 is 15 amino acids. Germline CDR1 is LGHDT and CDR2 is YNNKEL (reference sequence). Genomic DNA was employed as the template in profiling TCR beta VDJ and CDR3. MiXCR, applied by TCRdb to the reads, yields one record per CDR3 protein. The table records 100,000 to 150,000 distinct CDR3 sequences, about 60% of them present only once. For sequencing, patients were chosen who had shown expansion of CD8+CD57+ cells by flow cytometry.

Sequencing was carried out using sorted CD4+, CD8+, or CD8+CD57+ T cells (not recorded which) from PBMCs. The chain combines TRBV3-1 with TRBJ1-2, with D perhaps TRBD1 (5 bases). The receptor was isolated from a human donor with aplastic anemia. The chain's CDR3 is CASSQDWAGIYGYTF. The DNA for the CDR3 is TGTGCCAGCAGCCAAGATTGGGCAGGGATCTATGGCTACACCTTC.